These 10 T cell receptor beta chains originate from one sample sequenced in a study of T cell changes during pregnancy in multiple sclerosis. Sequenced by immunoSEQ multiplex PCR; TCRdb stores in-frame clones only, minus some. This table holds 20,000 to 25,000 clones, around 85% found once. The sequencing used CD8+ T cells from peripheral blood mononuclear cells, collected before pregnancy. The source of these receptors is a female donor with multiple sclerosis, enrolled in a pregnancy study.

The chain is built from TRBV7-2 and TRBJ2-1; D gene unclear. V was clipped by 5 bases and J by 8 bases, with 16 bases between them. Per the germline V gene, CDR1 is SGHTA and CDR2 is FQGNSA. The CDR3 runs 14 residues. As DNA, the CDR3 is TGTGCCAGCAGCCCCGTTCGGAGCGCCCATGAGCAGTTCTTC. Translating it yields CASSPVRSAHEQFF.

The chain combines TRBV27 with TRBJ2-5, with a possible D match to TRBD1 (6 bases). The CDR3 is 15 residues long. The V and J ends lost 3 bases and 6 bases respectively, with 17 bases between them. Germline V gives CDR1 MNHEY, CDR2 SMNVEV (reference sequence). CDR3: CASSFWGHGAKTQYF. The DNA of the CDR3 is TGTGCCAGCAGTTTTTGGGGGCACGGTGCGAAGACCCAGTACTTC.

The sample holds one count of this clone. The J gene is TRBJ2-3, the V gene TRBV6-1; no clear D. The ends were cut back, 2 bases at V and 2 bases at J, with 8 bases in the middle. From germline, CDR1 is MNHNS and CDR2 SASEGT. CDR3 length: 14 residues. The CDR3 sequence is CASSEKPDTDTQYF. CDR3 nucleotides: TGTGCCAGCAGTGAAAAGCCCGACACAGATACGCAGTATTTT.

This chain joins TRBV10-3 and TRBJ1-1, with 10 bases aligning to TRBD1. The germline CDR1 and CDR2 sequences are ENHRY and SYGVKD. Unmatched junction bases numbered 10, after V lost 7 bases and J lost 5 bases. The length of the CDR3 is 15 residues. This chain's CDR3 is CAIISGTGVGTEAFF. The DNA of the CDR3 is TGTGCCATCATCTCCGGGACAGGGGTGGGTACTGAAGCTTTCTTT.

The chain employs TRBV19 and TRBJ1-2; 7 nucleotides line up with TRBD1. Trimming took 10 bases from V and 8 from J; bases not matched to a gene: 7. The CDR3 runs to 11 residues. Germline CDR1 is LNHDA and CDR2 is SQIVND (reference sequence). CDR3 sequence (DNA): TGTGCCACCCGGACAGGACTCGGCTACACCTTC. This encodes CATRTGLGYTF.

The rearrangement uses TRBV27 and TRBJ2-3, with 10 bases fitting TRBD2. The CDR3 runs 14 residues. The V gene end was trimmed by 5 bases and the J gene end by 5 bases; junction bases not matched to a gene: 4. Germline V gene data show CDR1 as MNHEY and CDR2 as SMNVEV (reference sequence). The CDR3 coding sequence is TGTGCCAGCAGTACTAGCGGGACCCGAGATACGCAGTATTTT. The encoded protein is CASSTSGTRDTQYF.

The chain links TRBV2 to TRBJ1-5; D might be TRBD1 (5 bases). Trimming took 4 bases from V and 10 from J, leaving 17 bases between them. Germline lookup yields CDR1 SNHLY and CDR2 FYNNEI. The CDR3 consists of 14 residues. CDR3 in amino acids: CASSGTGEQGPQHF. The CDR3 bases are TGTGCCAGCAGTGGGACGGGGGAGCAGGGCCCCCAGCATTTT.

The chain uses TRBV19 and TRBJ1-5, with TRBD1 as a possible D gene (5 bases). Trimming took 7 bases from V and 3 from J, leaving 19 bases between them. CDR1 LNHDA and CDR2 SQIVND come from the germline V gene (reference sequence). The CDR3 loop spans 16 amino acids. The chain's CDR3 is CASTYDDRMHNQPQHF. The DNA for the CDR3 is TGTGCCAGTACTTACGATGACAGAATGCACAATCAGCCCCAGCATTTT.

This clone was observed once. This chain uses TRBV28 with TRBJ1-1; no clear D. The CDR3 runs 12 residues. Trimming removed 2 bases from V and 7 bases from J, with 8 bases in between. Germline V lookup: CDR1 MDHEN, CDR2 SYDVKM. As DNA, the CDR3 is TGTGCCAGCAGTTTAGCGCACGATGAAGCTTTCTTT. It encodes CASSLAHDEAFF.

This clone appeared a few times. The chain joins TRBV2 to TRBJ1-2; 8 bases fit TRBD1. CDR3 size: 14 residues. In germline, CDR1 is SNHLY, CDR2 FYNNEI. With 6 bases clipped from V and 6 bases from J, the junction kept 9 bases outside the gene matches. The CDR3 coding sequence is TGTGCCAGCAGCCACCCTGGACAGGGAGATGGCTACACCTTC. Its translation: CASSHPGQGDGYTF.